Reported below is one TCR beta chain. No antigen is known for it. Partitioning of CD4+ cells yielded a CD45RA+ naive subset and a CD45RA-negative memory subset. These data come from a study of shared clonotypes between healthy human individuals. Trimming removed 7 bases at V and 1 base at J, with 10 bases between. The germline V gene encodes CDR1 MNHEY and CDR2 SVGAGI. There are 13 residues in the CDR3. Study results and caveats: Naive subsets, compared against memory subsets, generally had larger estimated richness values. Naive CD4 clonotypes were shared across several donors at 5% to 6%.

Deep level was the assay's run setting. Generated by immunoSEQ multiplex PCR, the TCRdb table keeps only in-frame clones and is missing some. The sample contains some 2.4 million clones, 93% of which appear only once. This chain joins TRBV6-5 and TRBJ1-1, with unresolved D. The TCR was taken from a man between 18 and 35 years old in good health. Some clones in this sample may be carry-over from other donors' samples. Material for sequencing was naive CD4+ T cells from PBMCs. Subset denoted: CD45RA+ positively selected. The CDR3 region has the DNA TGTGCCAGCATTCCCCCGGGGAACACTGAAGCTTTCTTT. Translated: CASIPPGNTEAFF.